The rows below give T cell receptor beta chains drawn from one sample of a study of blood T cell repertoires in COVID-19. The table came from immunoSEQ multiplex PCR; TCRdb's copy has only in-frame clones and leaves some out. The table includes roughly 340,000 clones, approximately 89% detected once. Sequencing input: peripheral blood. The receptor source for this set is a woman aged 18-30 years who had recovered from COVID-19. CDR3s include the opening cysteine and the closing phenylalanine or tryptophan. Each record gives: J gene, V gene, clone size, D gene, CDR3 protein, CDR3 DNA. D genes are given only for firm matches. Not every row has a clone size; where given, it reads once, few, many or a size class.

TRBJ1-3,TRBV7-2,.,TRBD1,CASSLGDREAGNTIYF,TGTGCCAGCAGCTTAGGGGACAGGGAAGCTGGAAACACCATATATTTT
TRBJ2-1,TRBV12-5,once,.,CASGLVPGSSYNEQFF,TGTGCTAGTGGTTTGGTACCGGGGAGCTCCTACAATGAGCAGTTCTTC
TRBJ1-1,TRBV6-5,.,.,CASSYSTGNTEAFF,TGTGCCAGCAGTTACTCGACAGGGAACACTGAAGCTTTCTTT
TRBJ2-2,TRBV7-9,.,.,CASSSQDSTGELFF,TGTGCCAGCAGCTCCCAGGACAGCACCGGGGAGCTGTTTTTT
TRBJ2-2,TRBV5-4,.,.,CASSLRTGPSAGELFF,TGTGCCAGCAGCTTGAGAACAGGCCCCAGCGCCGGGGAGCTGTTTTTT
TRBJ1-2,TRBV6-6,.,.,CASSSAGGLDNYGYTF,TGTGCCAGCAGTTCCGCGGGGGGGCTGGATAACTATGGCTACACCTTC
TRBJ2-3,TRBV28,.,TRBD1,CASSTTGGTDTQYF,TGTGCCAGCAGCACGACAGGGGGCACAGATACGCAGTATTTT
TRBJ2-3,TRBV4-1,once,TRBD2,CASSKALAGNTDTQYF,TGCGCCAGCAGCAAAGCGCTAGCGGGGAACACAGATACGCAGTATTTT
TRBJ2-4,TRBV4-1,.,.,CASSRVRGAGFGNIQYF,TGCGCCAGCAGCCGGGTGAGGGGAGCGGGTTTTGGGAACATTCAGTACTTC
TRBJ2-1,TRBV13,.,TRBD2,CASSGGRGDEQFF,TGTGCCAGCAGTGGCGGGAGAGGGGATGAGCAGTTCTTC
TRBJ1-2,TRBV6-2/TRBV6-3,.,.,CASSPDSLYYGYTF,TGTGCCAGCAGTCCCGACAGTTTATACTATGGCTACACCTTC
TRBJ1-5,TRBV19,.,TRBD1,CASSPGQGAWGPQHF,TGTGCCAGTAGTCCCGGACAGGGGGCGTGGGGGCCCCAGCATTTT
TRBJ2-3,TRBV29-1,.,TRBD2,CSVGREGLSTDTQYF,TGCAGCGTTGGGCGGGAGGGCCTTAGCACAGATACGCAGTATTTT
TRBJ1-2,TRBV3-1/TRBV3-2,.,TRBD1,CASSQVAQGALYGYTF,TGTGCCAGCAGCCAAGTTGCCCAGGGGGCGTTATATGGCTACACCTTC
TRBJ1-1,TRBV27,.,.,CASSSHTEAFF,TGTGCCAGCAGTTCTCACACTGAAGCTTTCTTT
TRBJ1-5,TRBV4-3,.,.,CASSQEPEPNQPQHF,TGCGCCAGCAGCCAAGAGCCGGAGCCAAATCAGCCCCAGCATTTT
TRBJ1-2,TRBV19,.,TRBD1,CASSIRTGFSYTF,TGTGCCAGTAGTATAAGGACAGGGTTCAGCTACACCTTC
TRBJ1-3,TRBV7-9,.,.,CASSLVESTIYF,TGTGCCAGCAGCTTAGTAGAGTCGACCATATATTTT
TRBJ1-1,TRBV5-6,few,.,CASSLGWTEAFF,TGTGCCAGCAGCCTCGGGTGGACTGAAGCTTTCTTT
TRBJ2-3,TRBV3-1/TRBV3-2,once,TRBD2,CASSQSLVGRDTQYF,TGTGCCAGCAGCCAATCCTTGGTCGGGAGGGATACGCAGTATTTT
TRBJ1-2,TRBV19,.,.,CASSIVGAHNYGYTF,TGTGCCAGTAGTATAGTGGGGGCCCACAACTATGGCTACACCTTC
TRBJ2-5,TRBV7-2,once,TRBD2,CASSPGSSGRYLETQYF,TGTGCCAGCAGCCCAGGATCTAGCGGGAGATACTTAGAGACCCAGTACTTC
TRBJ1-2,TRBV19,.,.,CASAELWYGYTF,TGTGCCAGTGCGGAGTTGTGGTATGGCTACACCTTC
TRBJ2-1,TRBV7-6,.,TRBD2,CASSLTGGDNEQFF,TGTGCCAGCAGCTTGACGGGAGGGGACAATGAGCAGTTCTTC
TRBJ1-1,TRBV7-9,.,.,CASSFTRSGDPNTEAFF,TGTGCCAGCAGCTTTACCCGATCAGGGGACCCGAACACTGAAGCTTTCTTT
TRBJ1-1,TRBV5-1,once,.,CASSLGLPEAFF,TGCGCCAGCAGCTTGGGACTCCCTGAAGCTTTCTTT
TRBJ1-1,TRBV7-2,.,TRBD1,CASSQNIRSTGKAFF,TGTGCCAGCAGCCAAAATATCCGATCGACAGGGAAAGCTTTCTTT
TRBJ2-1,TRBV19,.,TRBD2,CASSIRVLAGGPRYNEQFF,TGTGCCAGTAGTATAAGGGTACTAGCGGGAGGGCCCCGCTACAATGAGCAGTTCTTC
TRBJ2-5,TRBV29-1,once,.,CSVGPSGQETQYF,TGCAGCGTTGGACCTTCGGGGCAAGAGACCCAGTACTTC
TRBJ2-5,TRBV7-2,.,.,CASSPTGTGMETQYF,TGTGCCAGCAGCCCTACAGGGACCGGCATGGAGACCCAGTACTTC
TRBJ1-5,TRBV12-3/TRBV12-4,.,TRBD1,CASSSGQLVQHF,TGTGCCAGCAGTTCGGGACAGCTCGTGCAGCATTTT
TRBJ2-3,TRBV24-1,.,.,CATSDFGGEPTDTQYF,TGTGCCACCAGTGATTTCGGCGGAGAACCTACAGATACGCAGTATTTT
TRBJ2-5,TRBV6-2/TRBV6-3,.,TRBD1,CASSYGDRLQETQYF,TGTGCCAGCAGTTACGGGGACAGGCTTCAAGAGACCCAGTACTTC
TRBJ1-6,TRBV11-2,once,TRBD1,CASSLERRGNSPLHF,TGTGCCAGCAGCTTAGAGCGCAGGGGGAATTCACCCCTCCACTTT
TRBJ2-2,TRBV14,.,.,CASSLRYSGELFF,TGTGCCAGCAGCCTGCGCTATTCCGGGGAGCTGTTTTTT
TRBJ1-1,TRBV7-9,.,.,CASSLVAGKETEAFF,TGTGCCAGCAGCTTAGTCGCGGGGAAGGAAACTGAAGCTTTCTTT
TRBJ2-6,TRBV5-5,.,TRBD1,CASSLIRTGFSGANVLTF,TGTGCCAGCAGCTTGATCCGGACAGGGTTCTCTGGGGCCAACGTCCTGACTTTC
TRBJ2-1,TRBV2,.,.,CASSVGSRGEQFF,TGTGCCAGCAGTGTTGGTAGTCGGGGTGAGCAGTTCTTC
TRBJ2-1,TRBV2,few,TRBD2,CASTLSGRGGRYGTHEQFF,TGTGCCAGCACCCTTTCTGGTCGAGGCGGGAGGTATGGAACACATGAGCAGTTCTTC
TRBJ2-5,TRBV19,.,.,CASRPTGGAKETQYF,TGTGCCAGTAGGCCCACAGGCGGGGCCAAAGAGACCCAGTACTTC
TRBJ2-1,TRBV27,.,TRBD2,CASSLVIAGDYNEQFF,TGTGCCAGCAGTTTGGTAATAGCGGGGGACTACAATGAGCAGTTCTTC
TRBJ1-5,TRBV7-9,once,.,CASRPPGEDQPQHF,TGTGCCAGCAGGCCCCCGGGGGAGGATCAGCCCCAGCATTTT
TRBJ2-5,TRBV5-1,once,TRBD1,CASSLLQGVRETQYF,TGCGCCAGCAGCTTGTTACAGGGGGTTCGAGAGACCCAGTACTTC
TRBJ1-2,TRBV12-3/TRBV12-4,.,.,CASGRGPHYGYTF,TGTGCCAGCGGGCGGGGACCTCACTATGGCTACACCTTC
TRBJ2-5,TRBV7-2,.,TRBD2,CASSLGLGSGQETQYF,TGTGCCAGCAGCTTAGGCTTAGGTAGCGGGCAAGAGACCCAGTACTTC
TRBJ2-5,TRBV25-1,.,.,CASSEWGEKETQYF,TGTGCCAGCAGTGAATGGGGGGAAAAAGAGACCCAGTACTTC
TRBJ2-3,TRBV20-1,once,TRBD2,CSASMHREAADTQYF,TGCAGTGCTAGTATGCATCGGGAGGCTGCAGATACGCAGTATTTT
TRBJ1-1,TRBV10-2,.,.,CASSDWVGGLNTEAFF,TGCGCCAGCAGTGATTGGGTCGGCGGTTTGAACACTGAAGCTTTCTTT
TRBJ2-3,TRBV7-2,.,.,CASSLDPAGRLDTQYF,TGTGCCAGCAGCTTAGATCCAGCGGGTAGATTAGATACGCAGTATTTT
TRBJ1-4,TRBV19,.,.,CASTGGEVSEKLFF,TGTGCCAGTACGGGGGGGGAAGTAAGTGAAAAACTGTTTTTT
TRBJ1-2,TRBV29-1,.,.,CSVSTTGANYGYTF,TGCAGCGTGAGCACGACAGGAGCTAACTATGGCTACACCTTC
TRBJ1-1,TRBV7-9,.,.,CASKKPGAKNTEAFF,TGTGCCAGCAAGAAACCAGGGGCTAAGAACACTGAAGCTTTCTTT
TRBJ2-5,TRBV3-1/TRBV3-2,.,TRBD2,CASSQTPGLAGSPETQYF,TGTGCCAGCAGCCAAACGCCTGGACTAGCGGGAAGTCCAGAGACCCAGTACTTC
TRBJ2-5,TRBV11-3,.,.,CASSYLAIPGETQYF,TGTGCCAGCAGCTACCTAGCGATTCCTGGAGAGACCCAGTACTTC
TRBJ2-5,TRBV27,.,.,CASSWGGLAEETQYF,TGTGCCAGCAGTTGGGGGGGCTTAGCGGAGGAGACCCAGTACTTC
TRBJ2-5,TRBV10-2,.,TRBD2,CASSLLAAQETQYF,TGCGCCAGCAGCCTACTAGCGGCTCAAGAGACCCAGTACTTC
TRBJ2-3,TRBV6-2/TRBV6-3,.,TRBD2,CASSPAGVADTQYF,TGTGCCAGCAGCCCAGCGGGAGTCGCAGATACGCAGTATTTT
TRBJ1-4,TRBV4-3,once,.,CASSRAGNRVGEKLFF,TGCGCCAGCAGCCGAGCGGGTAACCGGGTGGGTGAAAAACTGTTTTTT
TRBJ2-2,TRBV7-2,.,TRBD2,CASSSGTSASGELFF,TGTGCCAGCAGCTCGGGGACTAGCGCCAGCGGGGAGCTGTTTTTT
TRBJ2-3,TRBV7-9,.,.,CASSAGRGPDTQYF,TGTGCCAGCAGCGCAGGCAGGGGCCCAGATACGCAGTATTTT